A single sample is the source of the 27 T cell receptor beta chains below, sequenced in a study of cytomegalovirus exposure and HLA in healthy donors. PCR was performed using 60 Vbeta and 13 Jbeta primers. Sequencing was performed with immunoSEQ multiplex PCR; in TCRdb, only in-frame clones are kept and a portion is missing. Of around 180,000 clones listed, 70% to 90% are singletons. Input material: PBMCs. The receptors derive from a woman aged 18-30 years in good health and CMV-seronegative.

The V call is TRBV15, the J call TRBJ2-1, with a possible D match to TRBD2 (6 bases). V was shortened by 6 bases and J by 7 bases, with 13 bases between the two germline ends. CDR3 length: 13 residues. CDR1 and CDR2 from the germline V gene are LNHNV and YYDKDF (reference sequence). CDR3 DNA: TGTGCCACCAGTTCCCGGGAGTGGAATGAGCAGTTCTTC. Amino acids: CATSSREWNEQFF. Variable domain in full (rest from reference TRBV15 and TRBJ2-1): DAMVIQNPRYQVTQFGKPVTLSCSQTLNHNVMYWYQQKSSQAPKLLFHYYDKDFNNEADTPDNFQSRRPNTSFCFLDIRSPGLGDTAMYLCATSSREWNEQFFGPGTRLTVL.

This rearrangement joins TRBV4-1 to TRBJ2-5, with TRBD1 as a possible D gene (5 bases). Germline assignment: CDR1 MGHRA and CDR2 YSYEKL. The V and J ends lost 3 bases and 3 bases respectively, with 20 bases between them. The CDR3 is 17 residues long. The CDR3 reads CASSHFPGPPSKETQYF. DNA of the CDR3: TGCGCCAGCAGCCACTTCCCAGGGCCGCCCTCCAAAGAGACCCAGTACTTC.

The chain employs TRBV5-1 and TRBJ2-3, with TRBD2 identical over 14 bases. CDR3 size: 17 residues. CDR1 SGHRS and CDR2 YFSETQ come from the germline V gene. V gave up 4 bases and J gave up 6 bases; unmatched junction bases: 10. The chain's CDR3 is CASSPGTSGSGGDTQYF. DNA for the CDR3: TGCGCCAGCAGCCCTGGGACTAGCGGGAGCGGAGGGGATACGCAGTATTTT.

The genes are TRBV4-2 and TRBJ2-3; 12 bases are shared with TRBD2. V shed 3 bases and J 9 bases; nucleotides not matched to a gene: 4. CDR1 LGHNA and CDR2 YNFKEQ come from the germline V gene. CDR3 length: 14 amino acids. CDR3 amino acids: CASSQALAGGTQYF. CDR3 DNA: TGTGCCAGCAGCCAGGCACTAGCGGGGGGAACGCAGTATTTT.

The chain joins TRBV6-5 to TRBJ1-5, with 10 bases fitting TRBD1. The CDR3 sequence is 15 residues long. Losses at the gene ends were 8 bases for V and 7 bases for J; bases not matched to a gene: 11. CDR1 is MNHEY and CDR2 is SVGAGI in the germline V gene. The CDR3 DNA is TGTGCCAGCGGCCCCCGTGACAGGGGGCGCCAGCCCCAGCATTTT. Amino acid sequence: CASGPRDRGRQPQHF.

This clone was seen at least ten times. The V and J genes are TRBV6-5 and TRBJ2-7; TRBD2 might be the D (6 bases). Trimming cost V 5 bases and J 0 bases, with 14 bases left between them. The CDR3 covers 15 residues. From germline, CDR1 is MNHEY and CDR2 SVGAGI. The CDR3 reads CASSLFRGSSYEQYF. The CDR3 nucleotides are TGTGCCAGCAGTCTCTTTCGGGGGTCCTCCTACGAGCAGTACTTC.

This chain uses TRBV2 with TRBJ2-7, with D hard to call. V lost 7 bases and J lost 3, with 7 bases in between. The CDR3 totals 11 residues. CDR1 is SNHLY and CDR2 is FYNNEI in the germline V gene. CDR3 amino acids: CASTPLYEQYF. The CDR3 nucleotides are TGTGCCAGCACCCCCCTCTACGAGCAGTACTTC.

This chain connects TRBV29-1 to TRBJ1-1, with 8 positions matching TRBD1. J was trimmed by 0 bases and V by 7 bases; bases with no gene match: 13. Germline V gene sequence: CDR1 SQVTM, CDR2 ANQGSEA. This CDR3 region has 16 residues. The CDR3 protein is CSAVGQGGMMNTEAFF. DNA for the CDR3: TGCAGCGCAGTAGGACAGGGCGGGATGATGAACACTGAAGCTTTCTTT.

The V call is TRBV5-5, the J call TRBJ2-3; D is possibly TRBD2 (5 bases). With 3 bases removed from V and 10 bases from J, the gap between germline ends came to 12 bases. CDR3 size: 12 residues. CDR1 and CDR2 (germline): SGHKS, YYEKEE (reference sequence). CDR3: CASSSPLGAQYF. Here the CDR3 DNA reads TGTGCCAGCAGCTCCCCACTAGGCGCGCAGTATTTT.

The chain has TRBV6-1 and TRBJ2-1; 11 bases fit TRBD2. Germline CDR1 MNHNS, CDR2 SASEGT. The length of the CDR3 is 17 residues. Trimming took 1 base from V and 4 from J; bases not matched to a gene: 6. Written as DNA, the CDR3 is TGTGCCAGCAGTGAAGAAGCTAGCGGGGGGTTATACAATGAGCAGTTCTTC. Its protein is CASSEEASGGLYNEQFF.

V and J are TRBV19 and TRBJ2-7, with D unclear. The CDR3 covers 12 residues. The germline V gene encodes CDR1 LNHDA and CDR2 SQIVND (reference sequence). V was shortened by 5 bases and J by 6 bases, with 11 bases between the two germline ends. The CDR3: CASSLPGFEQYF. The DNA for the CDR3 is TGTGCCAGTAGTCTTCCAGGATTCGAGCAGTACTTC.

The chain recombines TRBV7-2 with TRBJ1-1; the D gene is possibly TRBD1 (6 bases). V lost 2 bases and J 10 bases, leaving 20 bases between the germline ends. CDR3 size: 15 residues. In germline, CDR1 is SGHTA, CDR2 FQGNSA. The CDR3 sequence is CASSLYPAGEGLAFF. CDR3 sequence (DNA): TGTGCCAGCAGCTTATACCCGGCAGGGGAAGGTTTAGCTTTCTTT.

The chain couples TRBV9 to TRBJ2-3; 8 bases align to TRBD2. CDR1 SGDLS and CDR2 YYNGEE come from the germline V gene. V lost 4 bases, J lost 6 bases, and 16 bases stayed unmatched. The CDR3 is 17 residues long. CDR3 nucleotides: TGTGCCAGCAGCCCCTCTTCCAACGGGAGGGCCGCCGATACGCAGTATTTT. Protein product: CASSPSSNGRAADTQYF.

The V gene is TRBV10-3, the J gene TRBJ2-1; 8 positions match TRBD1. The CDR3 length is 17 residues. Germline values: CDR1 ENHRY, CDR2 SYGVKD. The J segment lost 4 bases and the V segment lost 4 bases, leaving 12 bases of the junction unmatched. The chain's CDR3 is CAISGSDRGEKYNEQFF. The CDR3 DNA is TGTGCCATCAGTGGGTCTGACAGGGGTGAAAAGTACAATGAGCAGTTCTTC.

V and J are TRBV25-1 and TRBJ2-1; 8 nucleotides agree with TRBD1. CDR3 length: 16 residues. With V trimmed by 4 bases and J by 2 bases, 7 bases remained unmatched. Germline values: CDR1 MGHDK, CDR2 SYGVNS. The CDR3 reads CASSGGQGVTYNEQFF. DNA for the CDR3: TGTGCCAGCAGTGGCGGACAGGGAGTCACCTACAATGAGCAGTTCTTC.

The gene calls are TRBV5-6 and TRBJ1-3, with D perhaps matching TRBD1 (6 bases). Trimming shortened V by 0 bases and J by 1 base, and 11 bases separated the two germline ends. Germline CDR1 reads SGHDT; CDR2 reads YYEEEE. The CDR3 totals 16 residues. The CDR3 DNA sequence: TGTGCCAGCAGCTTGGGGGGACAATCATCTGGAAACACCATATATTTT. Encoded protein: CASSLGGQSSGNTIYF. The complete variable domain, with remaining parts taken from reference TRBV5-6 and TRBJ1-3, reads DAGVTQSPTHLIKTRGQQVTLRCSPKSGHDTVSWYQQALGQGPQFIFQYYEEEERQRGNFPDRFSGHQFPNYSSELNVNALLLGDSALYLCASSLGGQSSGNTIYFGEGSWLTVV.

The V gene is TRBV28, the J gene TRBJ2-1; TRBD1 agrees at 7 bases. The CDR3 is made up of 16 amino acids. Trimming at V came to 7 bases and at J to 2 bases, leaving 11 bases not matched to a gene. From germline, CDR1 is MDHEN and CDR2 SYDVKM. The CDR3 coding sequence is TGTGCCAGCAAAACGGGGACAGCCCCAACCTACAATGAGCAGTTCTTC. This encodes CASKTGTAPTYNEQFF.

A few counts support this clone. This chain connects TRBV4-1 to TRBJ2-1; D perhaps matches TRBD2 (6 bases). V dropped 3 bases and J dropped 10 bases, with 10 bases sitting between them. The length of the CDR3 is 12 residues. CDR1 and CDR2 (germline): MGHRA, YSYEKL. The CDR3 DNA sequence: TGCGCCAGCAGCCAGCCTGGAGGGGAGCAGTTCTTC. Protein: CASSQPGGEQFF.

CDR3 DNA: TGTGCCAGCAGCTCAGGGTTTTCCGAGCAGTACTTC. This codes for CASSSGFSEQYF. This rearrangement joins TRBV25-1 to TRBJ2-7; TRBD1 is a possible D gene (5 bases). The CDR3 length is 12 residues. Germline V lookup: CDR1 MGHDK, CDR2 SYGVNS. V lost 6 bases and J 6 bases, leaving 12 bases between the germline ends.

The chain recombines TRBV5-4 with TRBJ1-1, with TRBD1 matching 10 bases. The CDR3 totals 16 residues. CDR1 is SGHNT and CDR2 is YYREEE in the germline V gene (reference sequence). V shed 3 bases, J shed 4 bases, and the junction held 9 bases outside the gene matches. The CDR3 DNA is TGTGCCAGCAGCTGGGGACAGGGGAAGTACCGCACTGAAGCTTTCTTT. It yields the protein CASSWGQGKYRTEAFF. Full variable domain (rest looked up from reference TRBV5-4 and TRBJ1-1): ETGVTQSPTHLIKTRGQQVTLRCSSQSGHNTVSWYQQALGQGPQFIFQYYREEENGRGNFPPRFSGLQFPNYSSELNVNALELDDSALYLCASSWGQGKYRTEAFFGQGTRLTVV.

The rearrangement joins TRBV11-3 to TRBJ2-7, with a weak D call TRBD2 (6 bases). CDR1 SGHNT and CDR2 YENEEA come from the germline V gene. Trimming removed 4 bases from V and 0 bases from J, with 13 bases in between. The CDR3 spans 15 residues. The CDR3 loop reads CASSSTGTASYEQYF. The CDR3 DNA is TGTGCCAGCAGCTCCACCGGGACTGCCTCCTACGAGCAGTACTTC.

The chain is built from TRBV11-3 and TRBJ2-7; the match to TRBD2 covers 9 bases. Trimming took 4 bases from V and 4 from J; bases not matched to a gene: 2. The germline CDR1 and CDR2 sequences are SGHNT and YENEEA. The CDR3 extends over 13 amino acids. The CDR3 DNA reads TGTGCCAGCAGCTCCGCGGGGGGGTACGAGCAGTACTTC. Protein: CASSSAGGYEQYF.

This chain links TRBV2 with TRBJ2-1, with TRBD1 matching over 7 bases. Germline CDR1 is SNHLY and CDR2 is FYNNEI. The CDR3 is made up of 18 amino acids. V lost 6 bases, J lost 1 base, and 15 bases stayed unmatched. CDR3 residues: CASRSGTGALVSYNEQFF. DNA of the CDR3: TGTGCCAGCAGGTCGGGAACAGGGGCCCTCGTATCCTACAATGAGCAGTTCTTC.

The rearrangement joins TRBV19 to TRBJ1-1; D unclear. The germline V gene has CDR1 LNHDA and CDR2 SQIVND (reference sequence). This CDR3 is 13 amino acids long. Trimming left V 5 bases short and J 1 base short, with 8 bases between. The CDR3 coding sequence is TGTGCCAGTAGTCCACAAACGAACACTGAAGCTTTCTTT. Amino acids: CASSPQTNTEAFF. Together with reference TRBV19 and TRBJ1-1, the CDR3 gives the full variable domain: DGGITQSPKYLFRKEGQNVTLSCEQNLNHDAMYWYRQDPGQGLRLIYYSQIVNDFQKGDIAEGYSVSREKKESFPLTVTSAQKNPTAFYLCASSPQTNTEAFFGQGTRLTVV.

The V gene is TRBV15, the J gene TRBJ1-5; D gene ambiguous. Trimming took 1 base from V and 4 from J, leaving 8 bases between them. CDR3 length equals 14 residues. The germline V gene has CDR1 LNHNV and CDR2 YYDKDF (reference sequence). In DNA form, the CDR3 reads TGTGCCACCAGCAGAGCGCATAGAAATCAGCCCCAGCATTTT. Amino acids: CATSRAHRNQPQHF.

V gene TRBV14 combines with J gene TRBJ2-2, with D perhaps matching TRBD1 (5 bases). Germline V gene data show CDR1 as SGHDN and CDR2 as FVKESK. This CDR3 has 11 amino acids. Trimming cost V 5 bases and J 7 bases, with 5 bases left between them. The CDR3 DNA is TGTGCCAGCAGCAGGGGCGGGGAGCTGTTTTTT. Translating it yields CASSRGGELFF.

The chain carries TRBV4-2 and TRBJ1-1; D uncertain. Germline V gene sequence: CDR1 LGHNA, CDR2 YNFKEQ. This CDR3 contains 15 residues. Trimming removed 0 bases at V and 0 bases at J, with 8 bases between. The CDR3 is CASSQEADMNTEAFF. CDR3 DNA: TGTGCCAGCAGCCAAGAGGCAGATATGAACACTGAAGCTTTCTTT.